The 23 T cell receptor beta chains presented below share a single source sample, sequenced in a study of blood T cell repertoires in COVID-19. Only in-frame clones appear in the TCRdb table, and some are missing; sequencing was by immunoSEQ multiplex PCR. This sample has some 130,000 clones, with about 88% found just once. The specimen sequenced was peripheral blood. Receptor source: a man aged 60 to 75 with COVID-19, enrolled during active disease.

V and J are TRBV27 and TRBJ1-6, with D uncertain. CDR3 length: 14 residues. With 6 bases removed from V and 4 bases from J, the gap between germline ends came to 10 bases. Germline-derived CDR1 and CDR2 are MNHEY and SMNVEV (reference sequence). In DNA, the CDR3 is TGTGCCAGCAGCCTCGGGAGTTATAATTCACCCCTCCACTTT. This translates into CASSLGSYNSPLHF.

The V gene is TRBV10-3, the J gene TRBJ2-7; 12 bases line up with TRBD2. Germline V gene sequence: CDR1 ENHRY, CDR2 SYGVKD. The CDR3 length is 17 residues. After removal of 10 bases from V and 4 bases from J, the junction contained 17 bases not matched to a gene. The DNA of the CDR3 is TGTGCCACTAAGACTAGCGGGAGAACCCCGGCGGGGTACGAGCAGTACTTC. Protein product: CATKTSGRTPAGYEQYF.

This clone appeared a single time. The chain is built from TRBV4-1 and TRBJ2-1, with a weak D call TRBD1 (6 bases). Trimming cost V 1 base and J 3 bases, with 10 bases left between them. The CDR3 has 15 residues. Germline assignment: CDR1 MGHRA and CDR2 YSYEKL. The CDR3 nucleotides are TGCGCCAGCAGCCAAGCGACAGGTAACTACAATGAGCAGTTCTTC. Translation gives CASSQATGNYNEQFF.

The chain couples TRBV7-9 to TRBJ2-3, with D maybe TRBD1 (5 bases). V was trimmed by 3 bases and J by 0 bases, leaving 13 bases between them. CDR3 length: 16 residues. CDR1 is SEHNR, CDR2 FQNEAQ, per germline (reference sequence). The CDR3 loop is CASSLSRGTSTDTQYF. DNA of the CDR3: TGTGCCAGCAGCTTGAGTAGGGGTACTAGCACAGATACGCAGTATTTT.

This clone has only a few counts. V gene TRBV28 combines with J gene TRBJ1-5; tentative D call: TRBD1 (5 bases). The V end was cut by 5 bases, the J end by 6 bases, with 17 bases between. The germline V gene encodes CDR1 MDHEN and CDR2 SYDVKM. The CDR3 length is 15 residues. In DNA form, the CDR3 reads TGTGCCAGCAGTGAAACGCGCGGGGGGGTTCAGCCCCAGCATTTT. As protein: CASSETRGGVQPQHF.

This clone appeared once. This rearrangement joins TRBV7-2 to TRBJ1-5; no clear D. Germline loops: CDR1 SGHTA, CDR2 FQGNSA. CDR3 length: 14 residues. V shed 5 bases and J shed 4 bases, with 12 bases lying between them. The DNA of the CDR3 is TGTGCCAGCAGCAACCCGGTCCGGAATCAGCCCCAGCATTTT. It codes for CASSNPVRNQPQHF.

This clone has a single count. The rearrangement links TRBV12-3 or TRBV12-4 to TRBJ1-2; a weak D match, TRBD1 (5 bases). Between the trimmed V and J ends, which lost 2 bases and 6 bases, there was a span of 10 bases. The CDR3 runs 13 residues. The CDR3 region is CASSLTGHNGYTF. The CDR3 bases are TGTGCCAGCAGTTTAACAGGACATAATGGCTACACCTTC.

CDR3 protein: CASSLYTGEAYGYTF. For the CDR3, the DNA is TGTGCCAGCAGTTTATACACAGGGGAGGCCTATGGCTACACCTTC. The chain carries TRBV28 and TRBJ1-2; TRBD1 matches at 7 bases. The V segment lost 1 base and the J segment 4 bases; nucleotides outside the gene matches: 6. CDR3 length: 15 amino acids. The germline V gene encodes CDR1 MDHEN and CDR2 SYDVKM.

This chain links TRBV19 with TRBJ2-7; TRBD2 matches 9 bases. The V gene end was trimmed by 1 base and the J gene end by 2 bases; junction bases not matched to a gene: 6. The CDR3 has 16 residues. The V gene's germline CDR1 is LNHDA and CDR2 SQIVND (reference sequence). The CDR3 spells CASSIASSGETYEQYF. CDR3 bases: TGTGCCAGTAGTATAGCGTCTAGCGGGGAGACCTACGAGCAGTACTTC.

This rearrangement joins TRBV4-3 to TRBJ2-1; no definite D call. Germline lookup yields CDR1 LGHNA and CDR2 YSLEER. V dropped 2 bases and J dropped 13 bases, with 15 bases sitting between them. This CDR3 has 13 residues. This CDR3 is CASSQNNRRDQFF. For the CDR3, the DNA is TGCGCCAGCAGCCAAAATAATCGCCGAGATCAGTTCTTC.

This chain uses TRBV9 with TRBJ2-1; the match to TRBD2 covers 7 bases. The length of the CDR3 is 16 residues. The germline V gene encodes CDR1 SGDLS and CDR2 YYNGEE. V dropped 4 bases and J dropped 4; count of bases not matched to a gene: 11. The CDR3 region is CASSPRGRERYNEQFF. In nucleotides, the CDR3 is TGTGCCAGCAGCCCACGCGGGCGGGAGAGGTACAATGAGCAGTTCTTC.

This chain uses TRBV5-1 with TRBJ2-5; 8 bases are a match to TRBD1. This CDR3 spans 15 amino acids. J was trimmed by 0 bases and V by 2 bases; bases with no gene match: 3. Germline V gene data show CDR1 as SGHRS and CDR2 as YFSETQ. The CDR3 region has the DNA TGCGCCAGCAGCTTACAGGGACAGGACCAAGAGACCCAGTACTTC. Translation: CASSLQGQDQETQYF. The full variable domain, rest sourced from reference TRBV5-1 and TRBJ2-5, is KAGVTQTPRYLIKTRGQQVTLSCSPISGHRSVSWYQQTPGQGLQFLFEYFSETQRNKGNFPGRFSGRQFSNSRSEMNVSTLELGDSALYLCASSLQGQDQETQYFGPGTRLLVL.

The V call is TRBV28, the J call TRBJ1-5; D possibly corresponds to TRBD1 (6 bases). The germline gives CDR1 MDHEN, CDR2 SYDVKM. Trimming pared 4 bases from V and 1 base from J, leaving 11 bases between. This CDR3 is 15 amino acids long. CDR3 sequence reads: CASSSLTGSNQPQHF. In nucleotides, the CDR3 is TGTGCCAGCAGTTCGCTAACAGGGAGCAATCAGCCCCAGCATTTT.

The CDR3 bases are TGTGCCAGCAGTTACCCCCGACAGGGCCGGGGCGGGGAGCTGTTTTTT. It is translated as CASSYPRQGRGGELFF. The chain recombines TRBV6-5 with TRBJ2-2; 7 nucleotides align to TRBD1. Per germline, CDR1 MNHEY and CDR2 SVGAGI. The V segment lost 2 bases and the J segment 7 bases; nucleotides outside the gene matches: 10. This CDR3 has 16 residues.

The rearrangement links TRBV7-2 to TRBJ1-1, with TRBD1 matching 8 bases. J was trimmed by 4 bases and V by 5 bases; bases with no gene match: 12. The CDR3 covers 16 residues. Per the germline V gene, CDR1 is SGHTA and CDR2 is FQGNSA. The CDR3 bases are TGTGCCAGCAGCCCGACAGGGGAATTGTATCGCACTGAAGCTTTCTTT. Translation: CASSPTGELYRTEAFF.

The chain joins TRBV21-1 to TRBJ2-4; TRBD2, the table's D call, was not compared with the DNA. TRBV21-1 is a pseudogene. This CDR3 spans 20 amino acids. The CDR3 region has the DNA TGTGCCAGCAGCAAAGAGAGCCTAGCGGGAGAGGAAGGGGCCAAAAACATTCAGTACTTC. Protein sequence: CASSKESLAGEEGAKNIQYF.

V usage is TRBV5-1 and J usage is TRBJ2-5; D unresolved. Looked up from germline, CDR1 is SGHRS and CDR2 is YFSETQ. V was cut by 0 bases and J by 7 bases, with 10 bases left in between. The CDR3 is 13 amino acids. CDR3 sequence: CASSLDGDGTQYF. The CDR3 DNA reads TGCGCCAGCAGCTTGGATGGAGACGGGACCCAGTACTTC.

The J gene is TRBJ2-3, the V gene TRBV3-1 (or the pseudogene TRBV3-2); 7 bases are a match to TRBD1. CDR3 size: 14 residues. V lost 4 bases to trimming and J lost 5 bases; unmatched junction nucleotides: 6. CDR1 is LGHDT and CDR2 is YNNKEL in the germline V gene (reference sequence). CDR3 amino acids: CASSPQGVGDTQYF. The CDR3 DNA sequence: TGTGCCAGCAGCCCTCAGGGGGTTGGAGATACGCAGTATTTT.

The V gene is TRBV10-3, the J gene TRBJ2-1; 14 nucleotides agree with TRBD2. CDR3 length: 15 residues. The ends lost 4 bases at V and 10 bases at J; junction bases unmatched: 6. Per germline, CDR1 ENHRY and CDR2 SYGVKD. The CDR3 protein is CAISARLAGGDEQFF. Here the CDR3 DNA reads TGTGCCATCAGTGCCAGACTAGCGGGAGGGGACGAGCAGTTCTTC.

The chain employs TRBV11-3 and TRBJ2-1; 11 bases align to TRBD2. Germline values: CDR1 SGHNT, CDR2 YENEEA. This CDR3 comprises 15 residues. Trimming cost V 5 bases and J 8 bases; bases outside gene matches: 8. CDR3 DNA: TGTGCCAGCAGCGGTATAGCGGGAGGGCGGGATGAGCAGTTCTTC. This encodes CASSGIAGGRDEQFF.

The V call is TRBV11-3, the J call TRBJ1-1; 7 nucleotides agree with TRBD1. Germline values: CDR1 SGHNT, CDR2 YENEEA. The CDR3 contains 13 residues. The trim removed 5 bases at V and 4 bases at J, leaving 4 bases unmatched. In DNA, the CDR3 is TGTGCCAGCAGCGACAGGGAAATCACTGAAGCTTTCTTT. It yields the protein CASSDREITEAFF.

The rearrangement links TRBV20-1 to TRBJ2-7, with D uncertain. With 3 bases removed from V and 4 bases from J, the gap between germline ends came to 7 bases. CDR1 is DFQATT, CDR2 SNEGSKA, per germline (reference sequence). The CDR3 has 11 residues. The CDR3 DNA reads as TGCAGTGCTAGTAGCCGATACGAGCAGTACTTC. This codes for CSASSRYEQYF.

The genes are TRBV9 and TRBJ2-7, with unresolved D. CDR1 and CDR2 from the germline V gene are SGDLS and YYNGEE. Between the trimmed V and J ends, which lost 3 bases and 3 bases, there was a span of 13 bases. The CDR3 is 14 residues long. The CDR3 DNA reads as TGTGCCAGCAGCGCAGGAATAGTTGGCTACGAGCAGTACTTC. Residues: CASSAGIVGYEQYF.